A selection of T cell receptor beta chains follows, all from one sample in a study of T-cell reconstitution after alpha-beta-depleted transplantation in children. MiXCR was run by TCRdb on the PCR reads, yielding one entry per CDR3 protein. The data contain around 300,000 distinct CDR3 sequences, 11% of them singletons. This sample comprised peripheral blood, obtained 180 days after TCRalphabeta/CD19-depleted stem cell transplant. The origin of the receptors is a male patient aged 2-10 years who had a stem cell transplant for chronic granulomatous disease, so the T cells may come from the graft donor. Each CDR3 is given with its conserved first and last residue. Each record gives: clone size, V gene, J gene, CDR3 protein. Only part of the rows carry a size: once, few, many, or a class if the clone is expanded.

size: many
V: TRBV7-8
J: TRBJ2-2
CDR3: CASSLAIGELFF

size: many
V: TRBV29-1
J: TRBJ2-2
CDR3: CSALGQGGITGELFF

size: few
V: TRBV20-1
J: TRBJ1-5
CDR3: CSARDNFDRGSNQPQHF

size: many
V: TRBV28
J: TRBJ2-2
CDR3: CASSLVPLQKNTGELFF

size: -
V: TRBV20-1
J: TRBJ2-7
CDR3: CSALPPGEGSFLYEQYF

size: many
V: TRBV5-5
J: TRBJ2-5
CDR3: CASSPRRGEETQYF

size: many
V: TRBV7-9
J: TRBJ1-1
CDR3: CASSLGGPDTEAFF

size: many
V: TRBV6-1
J: TRBJ1-5
CDR3: CASSKIQDPVNQPQHF

size: many
V: TRBV10-3
J: TRBJ2-5
CDR3: CAIRGTGDQETQYF

size: many
V: TRBV29-1
J: TRBJ2-7
CDR3: CSVVGVLEQRSLSSYEQYF

size: many
V: TRBV5-1
J: TRBJ2-1
CDR3: CASSHTPGTRDNEQFF

size: many
V: TRBV20-1
J: TRBJ1-5
CDR3: CSAATGTGRNQPQHF

size: many
V: TRBV15
J: TRBJ2-5
CDR3: CATSKRDGQETQYF

size: many
V: TRBV12-3/TRBV12-4
J: TRBJ1-3
CDR3: CASSDRGPSSGNTIYF

size: many
V: TRBV2
J: TRBJ2-7
CDR3: CASSPVFTSEGEQYF

size: many
V: TRBV29-1
J: TRBJ2-1
CDR3: CSVALAGGPQQFF

size: many
V: TRBV6-5
J: TRBJ2-7
CDR3: CASSYGPNSYEQYF

size: many
V: TRBV3-1
J: TRBJ1-5
CDR3: CASSRQGFQPQHF

size: many
V: TRBV18
J: TRBJ1-2
CDR3: CASSPPAGRNGYTF

size: -
V: TRBV20-1
J: TRBJ2-5
CDR3: CSLPSGGQETQYF

size: many
V: TRBV10-2
J: TRBJ1-1
CDR3: CASSGTSGNTEAFF

size: many
V: TRBV7-2
J: TRBJ2-1
CDR3: CASRVLRGKAVNEQFF

size: many
V: TRBV11-2
J: TRBJ2-5
CDR3: CASSLDLGRVWPETQYF

size: many
V: TRBV7-6
J: TRBJ2-2
CDR3: CASSLNEGFGELFF

size: many
V: TRBV20-1
J: TRBJ2-1
CDR3: CSARQNNEQFF

size: many
V: TRBV29-1
J: TRBJ2-7
CDR3: CSVFISSYEQYF

size: -
V: TRBV5-1
J: TRBJ1-6
CDR3: CASSLSVMGNSPLHF

size: many
V: TRBV29-1
J: TRBJ2-6
CDR3: CSVGSYSGANVLTF

size: many
V: TRBV29-1
J: TRBJ1-1
CDR3: CSTDRGPLNTEAFF

size: many
V: TRBV4-1
J: TRBJ1-3
CDR3: CASSQSGIFGNTIYF

size: many
V: TRBV29-1
J: TRBJ2-7
CDR3: CSVVVGQKSYEQYF

size: many
V: TRBV28
J: TRBJ2-5
CDR3: CASTQKGHPGETQYF

size: few
V: TRBV12-3/TRBV12-4
J: TRBJ2-6
CDR3: CASSPRGSTLMGANVLTF

size: few
V: TRBV7-8
J: TRBJ2-5
CDR3: CASSLEETQCF

size: many
V: TRBV28
J: TRBJ2-7
CDR3: CASSIWREGLGQYF

size: many
V: TRBV29-1
J: TRBJ2-3
CDR3: CSVGAGRTQTDTQYF

size: many
V: TRBV7-2
J: TRBJ2-1
CDR3: CASSLEGGPYNEQFF

size: many
V: TRBV18
J: TRBJ2-3
CDR3: CASSSITDTQYF

size: many
V: TRBV11-2
J: TRBJ2-7
CDR3: CASSLGTGMTFPSSQQYF

size: many
V: TRBV4-2
J: TRBJ1-2
CDR3: CASSQDAWTVNYGYTF

size: once
V: TRBV6-1
J: TRBJ2-2
CDR3: CASTGTNTGELFF

size: -
V: TRBV2
J: TRBJ2-2
CDR3: CASSEALRGPTGELFF

size: few
V: TRBV7-3
J: TRBJ2-1
CDR3: CASSPMTGSYNEQFF

size: many
V: TRBV24-1
J: TRBJ2-4
CDR3: CATSDFSRSKNIQYF

size: many
V: TRBV20-1
J: TRBJ2-5
CDR3: CSARDLGLVGETQYF

size: many
V: TRBV7-9
J: TRBJ2-7
CDR3: CASSGTSGGRFIYEQYF